This section outlines one T cell receptor beta chain sequence together with its context. The germline V gene has CDR1 SQVTM and CDR2 ANQGSEA. Trimming took 4 bases from V and 5 from J; bases not matched to a gene: 3. The CDR3 is 12 amino acids. This entry comes from a study of blood T cell repertoires in COVID-19. Study-wide background: Spain, Italy and the United States supplied samples that represented acute and convalescent COVID-19. PBMCs, B-cell-depleted T cells, or T cells provided the cDNA or gDNA that made up the material.

As processed by the authors: Reference gene primer amplification gave nucleated cell count estimates. The table came from immunoSEQ multiplex PCR; TCRdb's copy has only in-frame clones and leaves some out. Clone size and V and J calls were adopted from that table, with D and trimming inferred from the DNA. Of tens of thousands of clones detected, 60% to 85% appear once; the ten largest clones hold about 5.4%. Specimen: peripheral blood. The clonotype was recovered from a woman aged 80 or over with active or convalescent COVID-19. This chain links TRBV29-1 with TRBJ1-1; the match to TRBD1 covers 8 bases. The CDR3 region has the DNA TGCAGCGTTGGGACAGGGTGGACTGAAGCTTTCTTT. Residues: CSVGTGWTEAFF.